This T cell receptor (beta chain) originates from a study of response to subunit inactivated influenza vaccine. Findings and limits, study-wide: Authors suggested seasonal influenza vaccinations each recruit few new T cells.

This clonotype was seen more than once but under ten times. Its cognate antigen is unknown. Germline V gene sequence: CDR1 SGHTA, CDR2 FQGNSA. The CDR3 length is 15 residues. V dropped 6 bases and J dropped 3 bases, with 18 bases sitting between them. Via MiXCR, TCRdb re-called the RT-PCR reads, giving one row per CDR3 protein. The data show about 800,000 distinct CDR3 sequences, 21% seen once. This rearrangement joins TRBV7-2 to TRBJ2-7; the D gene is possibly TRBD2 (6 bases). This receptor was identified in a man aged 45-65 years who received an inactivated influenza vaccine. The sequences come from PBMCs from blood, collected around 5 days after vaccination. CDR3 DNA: TGTGCCAGCAGGTCGCCCGGGACTTCGGGCTACGAGCAGTACTTC. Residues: CASRSPGTSGYEQYF.